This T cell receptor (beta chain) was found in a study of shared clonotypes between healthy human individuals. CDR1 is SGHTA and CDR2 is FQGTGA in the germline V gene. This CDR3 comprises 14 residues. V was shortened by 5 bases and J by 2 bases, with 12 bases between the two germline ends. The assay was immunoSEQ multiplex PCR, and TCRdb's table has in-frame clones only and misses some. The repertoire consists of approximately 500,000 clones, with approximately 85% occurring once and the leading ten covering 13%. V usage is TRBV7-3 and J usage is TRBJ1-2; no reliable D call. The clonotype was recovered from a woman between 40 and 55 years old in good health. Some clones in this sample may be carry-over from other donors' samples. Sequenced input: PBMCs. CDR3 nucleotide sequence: TGTGCCAGCAGCCCCCAGCCGGGGAACTATGGCTACACCTTC. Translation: CASSPQPGNYGYTF.